The 25 T cell receptor beta chains below were found in one sample sequenced in a study of cytomegalovirus exposure and HLA in healthy donors. With 60 Vbeta and 13 Jbeta primers, the PCR was carried out. Some clones are missing from TCRdb's copy, which holds only in-frame ones; the method was immunoSEQ multiplex PCR. The sample contains approximately 140,000 clones, around 80% of which appear only once. The sample comprised PBMCs. Every receptor here comes from a man aged 25-40 years in good health and CMV-seronegative.

The chain combines TRBV18 with TRBJ2-3, with 7 bases aligning to TRBD1. Germline values: CDR1 KGHSH, CDR2 LQKENI. The CDR3 totals 16 residues. J lost 0 bases, V lost 0 bases, and 3 bases had no gene match. CDR3 DNA sequence: TGTGCCAGCTCACCACCCGTGGGACAGAGCACAGATACGCAGTATTTT. Translated: CASSPPVGQSTDTQYF.

This chain joins TRBV6-5 and TRBJ2-7; D not certain. The CDR3 contains 14 residues. The V gene lost 6 bases and the J gene lost 1 base, with 13 bases spanning the gap. Germline-derived CDR1 and CDR2 are MNHEY and SVGAGI. CDR3 region: CASRPMGSSYEQYF. The CDR3 region has the DNA TGTGCCAGCAGACCAATGGGCAGTTCCTACGAGCAGTACTTC.

The chain links TRBV6-5 to TRBJ1-1; 10 bases are a match to TRBD1. With 10 bases clipped from V and 5 bases from J, the junction kept 7 bases outside the gene matches. There are 13 residues in the CDR3. Germline V lookup: CDR1 MNHEY, CDR2 SVGAGI. DNA of the CDR3: TGTGCCACTTGGACAGGGGGTCCAACTGAAGCTTTCTTT. Its translation: CATWTGGPTEAFF.

This chain uses TRBV5-8 with TRBJ1-1; a possible D gene is TRBD1 (5 bases). Germline-derived CDR1 and CDR2 are SGHTS and YDEGEE. The CDR3 extends over 14 amino acids. The germline V and J ends were trimmed by 3 bases and 6 bases, with 15 bases remaining between them. The CDR3: CASSWRQLGPEAFF. The CDR3 DNA sequence: TGTGCCAGCAGCTGGAGACAGTTAGGCCCTGAAGCTTTCTTT.

This rearrangement joins TRBV7-6 to TRBJ2-3, with 7 bases lining up with TRBD2. CDR3 size: 14 residues. Germline V gene lookup returns CDR1 SGHVS and CDR2 FNYEAQ. V was clipped by 5 bases and J by 1 base; unmatched bases: 3. CDR3 nucleotide sequence: TGTGCCAGCAGCCCCCGGGAGGGCACAGATACGCAGTATTTT. Amino acids: CASSPREGTDTQYF.

The chain joins TRBV5-4 to TRBJ1-1, with TRBD1 identical over 7 bases. Trimming cost V 4 bases and J 6 bases; bases outside gene matches: 3. The CDR3 totals 12 residues. CDR1 is SGHNT and CDR2 is YYREEE in the germline V gene (reference sequence). CDR3 bases: TGTGCCAGCAGCGCGGGACAGCCTGAAGCTTTCTTT. It yields the protein CASSAGQPEAFF.

This clone was observed a single time. The chain combines TRBV27 with TRBJ2-5; possible D gene TRBD2, 5 bases. The germline gives CDR1 MNHEY, CDR2 SMNVEV (reference sequence). The CDR3 consists of 13 residues. Trimming cost V 6 bases and J 3 bases, with 11 bases left between them. The CDR3 loop is CASRRSGEETQYF. DNA of the CDR3: TGTGCCAGCAGAAGGTCCGGGGAAGAGACCCAGTACTTC.

This chain links TRBV11-2 with TRBJ2-3; 9 bases fit TRBD1. The J segment lost 4 bases and the V segment lost 4 bases, leaving 6 bases of the junction unmatched. Germline V gene lookup returns CDR1 SGHAT and CDR2 FQNNGV. This CDR3 is built from 15 residues. CDR3 amino acids: CASSSYRGPADTQYF. In DNA, the CDR3 is TGTGCCAGCAGCTCGTACAGGGGGCCCGCAGATACGCAGTATTTT.

The table lists this clone with a few counts. In DNA form, the CDR3 reads TGTGCCAGCAGTATAGCCACTTCAAGCTCCTACAATGAGCAGTTCTTC. It is translated as CASSIATSSSYNEQFF. V and J are TRBV6-6 and TRBJ2-1; D remains unclear. Trimming shortened V by 5 bases and J by 0 bases, and 14 bases separated the two germline ends. Per germline, CDR1 MNHNY and CDR2 SVGAGI (reference sequence). The CDR3 is 16 amino acids.

The chain uses TRBV27 and TRBJ2-7, with 7 bases identical to TRBD1. This CDR3 spans 14 amino acids. The V gene's germline CDR1 is MNHEY and CDR2 SMNVEV (reference sequence). V shed 3 bases, J shed 2 bases, and the junction held 4 bases outside the gene matches. CDR3 loop: CASSLVGGPYEQYF. The CDR3, as DNA: TGTGCCAGCAGTTTGGTAGGGGGCCCCTACGAGCAGTACTTC.

The sample holds a few counts of this clone. This chain joins TRBV6-5 and TRBJ1-5, with 8 positions matching TRBD1. The V gene end was trimmed by 6 bases and the J gene end by 7 bases; junction bases not matched to a gene: 8. CDR3 length: 14 residues. Germline lookup yields CDR1 MNHEY and CDR2 SVGAGI. The CDR3 region is CASSPRTGWQPQHF. The CDR3 region has the DNA TGTGCCAGCAGCCCCCGGACAGGGTGGCAGCCCCAGCATTTT.

The rearrangement joins TRBV9 to TRBJ2-7; 8 positions agree with TRBD2. Germline CDR1 is SGDLS and CDR2 is YYNGEE. V trimming: 0 bases; J trimming: 3 bases; junction bases outside the gene matches: 2. The CDR3 spans 14 residues. This CDR3 is CASSVEAGGYEQYF. The CDR3 nucleotides are TGTGCCAGCAGCGTAGAGGCGGGGGGCTACGAGCAGTACTTC.

This chain links TRBV5-4 with TRBJ2-2, with 10 nucleotides matching TRBD1. CDR1 and CDR2 (germline): SGHNT, YYREEE (reference sequence). The trim removed 2 bases at V and 4 bases at J, leaving 5 bases unmatched. The CDR3 contains 16 residues. In nucleotides, the CDR3 is TGTGCCAGCAGCTTCCCGGGACAGGGGACCACCGGGGAGCTGTTTTTT. Translated: CASSFPGQGTTGELFF.

The V gene is TRBV10-3, the J gene TRBJ2-3; possible D gene TRBD2, 5 bases. The V end was cut by 3 bases, the J end by 12 bases, with 13 bases between. The CDR3 is 12 residues long. Germline values: CDR1 ENHRY, CDR2 SYGVKD. The DNA for the CDR3 is TGTGCCATCAGTGATGAGGGCCTACTTCAGTATTTT. The encoded protein is CAISDEGLLQYF.

The chain employs TRBV14 and TRBJ2-1; possibly TRBD2 for D (6 bases). Germline values: CDR1 SGHDN, CDR2 FVKESK. V lost 0 bases and J lost 0, with 9 bases in between. This CDR3 has 16 residues. The CDR3 is CASSQDFGGSYNEQFF. CDR3 nucleotides: TGTGCCAGCAGCCAAGATTTCGGGGGCTCCTACAATGAGCAGTTCTTC.

The chain joins TRBV6-5 to TRBJ1-1, with D possibly matching TRBD1 (6 bases). CDR1 MNHEY and CDR2 SVGAGI come from the germline V gene. V gave up 4 bases and J gave up 11 bases, with 11 bases separating them. This CDR3 region has 11 residues. The CDR3 is CASSSGTSAFF. CDR3 sequence (DNA): TGTGCCAGCAGTTCCGGGACATCTGCTTTCTTT.

The gene calls are TRBV13 and TRBJ1-2, with 7 bases aligning to TRBD1. Per the germline V gene, CDR1 is PRHDT and CDR2 is FYEKMQ (reference sequence). The CDR3 has 14 residues. V lost 4 bases and J lost 2; bases outside the gene matches: 4. Here the CDR3 reads CASSSKTGNYGYTF. As DNA, the CDR3 is TGTGCCAGCAGCTCCAAGACAGGGAACTATGGCTACACCTTC.

The chain links TRBV15 to TRBJ2-7, with a weak D call TRBD2 (5 bases). V was trimmed by 0 bases and J by 5 bases, leaving 17 bases between them. Germline CDR1 and CDR2: LNHNV and YYDKDF (reference sequence). The CDR3 covers 16 residues. The CDR3 sequence: CATSRDFRIPGNEQYF. Here the CDR3 DNA reads TGTGCCACCAGCAGAGATTTCCGGATACCGGGGAACGAGCAGTACTTC.

The chain carries TRBV7-3 and TRBJ1-2; perhaps TRBD1 as D (6 bases). Per germline, CDR1 SGHTA and CDR2 FQGTGA. Trimming took 4 bases from V and 7 from J, leaving 13 bases between them. CDR3 length: 13 residues. CDR3 amino acids: CASSSGQGLGYTF. CDR3 in DNA: TGTGCCAGCAGCTCGGGACAAGGACTTGGCTACACCTTC.

The V and J genes are TRBV2 and TRBJ1-2, with 9 bases aligning to TRBD1. This CDR3 has 14 residues. J lost 8 bases, V lost 6 bases, and 10 bases had no gene match. Per the germline V gene, CDR1 is SNHLY and CDR2 is FYNNEI. For the CDR3, the DNA is TGTGCCAGCAGCGCAGGACAGGGGAGGCGGGGCTACACCTTC. Residues: CASSAGQGRRGYTF.

The rearrangement links TRBV2 to TRBJ1-3; tentative D call: TRBD1 (5 bases). Germline CDR1 and CDR2: SNHLY and FYNNEI. The CDR3 spans 16 residues. The ends were cut back, 6 bases at V and 0 bases at J, with 15 bases in the middle. CDR3 in DNA: TGTGCCAGCAGCCCCAGGGAATTGGGCTCTGGAAACACCATATATTTT. Translation: CASSPRELGSGNTIYF.

The chain couples TRBV9 to TRBJ2-5; D uncertain. V was clipped by 4 bases and J by 4 bases, with 26 bases between them. This CDR3 contains 18 residues. Germline V gives CDR1 SGDLS, CDR2 YYNGEE. CDR3 sequence reads: CASSPSILGYEARETQYF. The CDR3 DNA follows: TGTGCCAGCAGCCCGTCGATCCTCGGGTACGAAGCAAGAGAGACCCAGTACTTC.

Only a few counts were recorded for this clone. The J gene is TRBJ1-1, the V gene TRBV5-8, with D perhaps TRBD1 (5 bases). The V gene lost 4 bases and the J gene lost 0 bases, with 16 bases spanning the gap. This CDR3 comprises 16 residues. The V gene's germline CDR1 is SGHTS and CDR2 YDEGEE. DNA of the CDR3: TGTGCCAGCAGCGGCGGAGCACAGGTTATGAACACTGAAGCTTTCTTT. Protein sequence: CASSGGAQVMNTEAFF.

V and J are TRBV5-6 and TRBJ2-3; D may be TRBD2 (7 bases). The V and J ends lost 6 bases and 5 bases respectively, with 16 bases between them. CDR1 and CDR2 from the germline V gene are SGHDT and YYEEEE. This CDR3 comprises 14 residues. CDR3 in DNA: TGTGCCAGCATATTCCGGGGGGCCGGAGATACGCAGTATTTT. It yields the protein CASIFRGAGDTQYF.

This clone was seen only once. The CDR3 here is CASSFTGDNEQFF. Here the CDR3 DNA reads TGTGCCAGCAGTTTCACAGGGGACAATGAGCAGTTCTTC. This rearrangement joins TRBV28 to TRBJ2-1; 7 nucleotides agree with TRBD1. J gave up 5 bases and V 3 bases, and 1 base lay outside the gene matches. Germline lookup yields CDR1 MDHEN and CDR2 SYDVKM. CDR3 size: 13 residues.